Given below is one T cell receptor (beta chain) in context. The antigen is undetermined. At one of its ends the junction is not consistent with the germline gene, which may arise from a read error. This sample is part of a study of blood T cells in healthy people across ages. The CDR3 is 17 residues long. The germline CDR1 and CDR2 sequences are SSHAT and FNYEAQ (reference sequence). The second PCR ran about 6 to 12 cycles with a sample-barcoded 5' primer and J-beta primers. Via MiXCR, TCRdb re-called the 5' RACE reads, giving one row per CDR3 protein. The sample includes 650,000 to 1,000,000 distinct CDR3 sequences, around 34% of them seen just once. General study results and limits: Diversity estimates from one million T cells were considered underestimates. Naive T cell percentage by flow cytometry tracked strongly with beta diversity. A greater number of naive CD4+ cells and higher diversity distinguished long-lived donors from aged donors.

Each donor gave ten milliliters of peripheral blood. The sequence was obtained from a young man in good health. The rearrangement uses TRBV7-7 and TRBJ2-7, with 12 bases that match TRBD2. The specimen was blood. The CDR3 nucleotides read TGTGCTAGCAGCACCACTAGCGGGGGGCGATCGGACGGGATCCAGTACTTC. It encodes CASSTTSGGRSDGIQYF.